This T cell receptor (beta chain) was found in a study of cytomegalovirus exposure and HLA in healthy donors. This CDR3 has 20 amino acids. Germline loops: CDR1 SGHKS, CDR2 YYEKEE (reference sequence). V lost 0 bases to trimming and J lost 2 bases, with 26 bases between them. The PCR had 60 Vbeta and 13 Jbeta primers. Profiled with immunoSEQ multiplex PCR; TCRdb holds only in-frame clones, not every one. The sample includes about 82,000 clones, about 77% of them seen just once. The clonotype was recovered from a man in his forties or fifties in good health and CMV-seronegative. Material: PBMCs. The chain joins TRBV5-5 to TRBJ1-1; D ambiguous. The CDR3, as DNA: TGTGCCAGCAGCTTGGTTAGCAGGACTACTGGATTGGTAATTAACACTGAAGCTTTCTTT. This codes for CASSLVSRTTGLVINTEAFF.